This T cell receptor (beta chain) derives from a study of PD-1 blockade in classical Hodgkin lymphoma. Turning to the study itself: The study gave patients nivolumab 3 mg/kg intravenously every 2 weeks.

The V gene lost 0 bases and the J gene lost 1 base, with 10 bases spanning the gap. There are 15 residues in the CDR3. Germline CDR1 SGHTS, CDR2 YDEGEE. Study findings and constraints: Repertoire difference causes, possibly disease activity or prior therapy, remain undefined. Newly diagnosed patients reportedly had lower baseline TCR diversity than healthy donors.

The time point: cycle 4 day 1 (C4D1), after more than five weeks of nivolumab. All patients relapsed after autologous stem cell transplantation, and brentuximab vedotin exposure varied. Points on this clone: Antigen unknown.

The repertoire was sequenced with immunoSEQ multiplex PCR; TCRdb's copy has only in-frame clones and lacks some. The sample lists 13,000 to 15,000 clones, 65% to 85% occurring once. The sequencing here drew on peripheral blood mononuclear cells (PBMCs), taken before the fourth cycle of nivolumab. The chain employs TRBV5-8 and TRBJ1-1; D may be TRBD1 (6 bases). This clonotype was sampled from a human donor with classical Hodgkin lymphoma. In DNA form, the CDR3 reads TGTGCCAGCAGCTTGGAGGGCAGGGGGAACACTGAAGCTTTCTTT. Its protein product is CASSLEGRGNTEAFF.